These 5 T cell receptor beta chains were sequenced from one sample in a study of blood T cell repertoires in COVID-19. Produced via immunoSEQ multiplex PCR; TCRdb's table is partial and in-frame only. The sample carries a few hundred thousand clones, about nine tenths recorded once. Sequenced material: peripheral blood. Source of these receptors: a middle-aged man with acute or convalescent COVID-19.

V and J are TRBV7-2 and TRBJ2-4; 9 bases agree with TRBD2. V lost 2 bases to trimming and J lost 8 bases; unmatched junction nucleotides: 7. Germline CDR1 and CDR2: SGHTA and FQGNSA. The CDR3 is 15 amino acids. The CDR3 DNA follows: TGTGCCAGCAGCTTAATGGGGACTAGCATCGACATTCAGTACTTC. Translated, it gives CASSLMGTSIDIQYF.

This clone has just a few counts. Other nucleotide sequences from this sample produce the same CDR3. J is TRBJ1-1 and V is TRBV14; weak D call: TRBD1 (5 bases). Trimming shortened V by 2 bases and J by 0 bases, and 10 bases separated the two germline ends. The CDR3 runs to 15 residues. Germline assignment: CDR1 SGHDN and CDR2 FVKESK. The CDR3: CASSQQGALNTEAFF. CDR3 bases: TGTGCCAGCAGCCAACAAGGGGCCTTGAACACTGAAGCTTTCTTT.

The V call is TRBV6-1, the J call TRBJ2-1, with TRBD2 as a possible D gene (6 bases). Trimming stripped 1 base from V and 6 bases from J, with 10 bases between. The germline V gene encodes CDR1 MNHNS and CDR2 SASEGT. The length of the CDR3 is 14 residues. The CDR3 reads CASSEGAGSNEQFF. In nucleotides, the CDR3 is TGTGCCAGCAGTGAAGGGGCGGGGTCCAATGAGCAGTTCTTC.

This chain links TRBV7-6 with TRBJ2-3; TRBD2 agrees at 11 bases. CDR3 length: 18 amino acids. The V gene's germline CDR1 is SGHVS and CDR2 FNYEAQ. The V and J ends lost 1 base and 0 bases, in that order; junction bases with no gene match: 6. CDR3 in DNA: TGTGCCAGCAGCTTAGGACTAGCGGGGCCTTCTAGCACAGATACGCAGTATTTT. Protein: CASSLGLAGPSSTDTQYF.

The chain uses TRBV18 and TRBJ2-5; TRBD1 agrees at 8 bases. The length of the CDR3 is 14 residues. V dropped 2 bases and J dropped 5; count of bases not matched to a gene: 4. Germline values: CDR1 KGHSH, CDR2 LQKENI. The CDR3 nucleotides read TGTGCCAGCTCACCAGTGACAGGGGAGGAGACCCAGTACTTC. It is translated as CASSPVTGEETQYF.